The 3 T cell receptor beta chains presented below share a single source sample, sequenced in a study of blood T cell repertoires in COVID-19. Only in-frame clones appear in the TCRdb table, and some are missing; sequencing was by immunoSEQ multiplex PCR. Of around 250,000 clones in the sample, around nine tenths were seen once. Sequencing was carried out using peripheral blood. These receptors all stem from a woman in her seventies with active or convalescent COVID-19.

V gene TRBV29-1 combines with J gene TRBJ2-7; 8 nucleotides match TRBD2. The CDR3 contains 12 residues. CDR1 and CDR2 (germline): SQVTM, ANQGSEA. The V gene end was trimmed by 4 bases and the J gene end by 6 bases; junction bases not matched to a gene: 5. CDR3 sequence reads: CSVVFGGGEQYF. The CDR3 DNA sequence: TGCAGCGTTGTCTTCGGGGGGGGCGAGCAGTACTTC.

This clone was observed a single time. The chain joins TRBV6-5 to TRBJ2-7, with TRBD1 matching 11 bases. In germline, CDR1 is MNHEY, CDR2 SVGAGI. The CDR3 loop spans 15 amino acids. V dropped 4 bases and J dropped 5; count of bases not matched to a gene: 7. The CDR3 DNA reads TGTGCCAGCAGTTTGACTCGGACAGGGGGCAACGAGCAGTACTTC. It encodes CASSLTRTGGNEQYF.

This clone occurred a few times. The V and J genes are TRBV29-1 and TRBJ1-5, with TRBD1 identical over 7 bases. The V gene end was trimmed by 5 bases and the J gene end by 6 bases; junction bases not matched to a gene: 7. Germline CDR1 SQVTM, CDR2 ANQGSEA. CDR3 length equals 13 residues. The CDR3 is CSVHTGEGQPQHF. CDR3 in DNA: TGCAGCGTTCATACAGGGGAAGGTCAGCCCCAGCATTTT.